Each of the 28 T cell receptor beta chains below was sequenced from the same sample in a study of identical twins. TCRdb reprocessed the 5' RACE reads via MiXCR and lists one record per CDR3 protein. This table holds some 690,000 distinct CDR3 sequences, around 20% found once. This sample also appeared in a second study, on T cells expressing NK-cell markers.

The sequenced sample consisted of PBMCs. The receptors stem from a woman aged 18-29 years in good health.

A few counts support this clonotype. The V call is TRBV20-1, the J call TRBJ2-5; TRBD2 might be the D (5 bases). Deletions cut 0 bases from V and 5 bases from J, with 13 bases between. From germline, CDR1 is DFQATT and CDR2 SNEGSKA (reference sequence). This CDR3 has 14 residues. For the CDR3, the DNA is TGCAGTGCTAGAGATTTTCTAGCCGTCGAGACCCAGTACTTC. Translating gives CSARDFLAVETQYF.

This clonotype was counted between two and nine times. J is TRBJ2-2 and V is TRBV12-3 or TRBV12-4; unclear D gene. There are 13 residues in the CDR3. Trimming stripped 5 bases from V and 4 bases from J, with 8 bases between. CDR3 amino acids: CASSVLSTGELFF. The CDR3 nucleotides are TGTGCCAGCAGTGTTCTAAGCACCGGGGAGCTGTTTTTT.

The V call is TRBV20-1, the J call TRBJ2-1; perhaps TRBD2 as D (5 bases). Per germline, CDR1 DFQATT and CDR2 SNEGSKA (reference sequence). Trimming left V 3 bases short and J 4 bases short, with 19 bases between. The CDR3 loop spans 16 amino acids. As DNA, the CDR3 is TGCAGTGCTAGGAAAGGAAGGTGGACTCTGTACAATGAGCAGTTCTTC. Amino acid sequence: CSARKGRWTLYNEQFF.

In its sample, this clonotype was seen a few times. The chain has TRBV20-1 and TRBJ2-5; D remains ambiguous. V was shortened by 1 base and J by 4 bases, with 13 bases between the two germline ends. CDR3 length: 14 amino acids. Germline assignment: CDR1 DFQATT and CDR2 SNEGSKA (reference sequence). CDR3 sequence (DNA): TGCAGTGCTAGAGTTGGCGGACCGCGAGAGACCCAGTACTTC. This encodes CSARVGGPRETQYF.

About this clonotype: A much more abundant neighbour one base away suggests this may be a read error. The rearrangement links TRBV6-2 or TRBV6-3 to TRBJ2-1, with 10 bases aligning to TRBD2. Germline lookup yields CDR1 MNHEY and CDR2 SVGEGT. This CDR3 has 16 residues. The DNA for the CDR3 is TGTGCCAGCAATTACTCTCGAGGTAGCGGGAGGAATGAGCAGTTCTTC. It codes for CASNYSRGSGRNEQFF.

The rearrangement uses TRBV6-5 and TRBJ2-2; 7 bases match TRBD2. CDR3 size: 16 residues. The germline CDR1 and CDR2 sequences are MNHEY and SVGAGI. Losses at the gene ends were 0 bases for V and 1 base for J; bases not matched to a gene: 2. The CDR3 sequence: CASSYSPSGNTGELFF. The DNA for the CDR3 is TGTGCCAGCAGTTACTCCCCTAGCGGGAACACCGGGGAGCTGTTTTTT.

This clonotype was picked up many times. CDR3: CSVVLADAYEQYF. The CDR3 DNA is TGCAGTGTAGTACTAGCGGACGCCTACGAGCAGTACTTC. V gene TRBV20-1 combines with J gene TRBJ2-7; 8 nucleotides align to TRBD2. Germline V lookup: CDR1 DFQATT, CDR2 SNEGSKA (reference sequence). This CDR3 spans 13 amino acids. The V gene end was trimmed by 7 bases and the J gene end by 2 bases; junction bases not matched to a gene: 7.

J is TRBJ2-7 and V is TRBV13; D may be TRBD1 or TRBD2 (5 bases each). The CDR3 loop spans 13 amino acids. Germline CDR1 reads PRHDT; CDR2 reads FYEKMQ (reference sequence). Trimming cost V 3 bases and J 6 bases, with 12 bases left between them. The CDR3 DNA reads as TGTGCCAGCAGCTTCGGGACGGTAGTCGAGCAGTACTTC. Amino acid sequence: CASSFGTVVEQYF.

V usage is TRBV29-1 and J usage is TRBJ2-1; 7 bases agree with TRBD1. The V gene's germline CDR1 is SQVTM and CDR2 ANQGSEA. V dropped 7 bases and J dropped 7; count of bases not matched to a gene: 4. This CDR3 region has 11 residues. The DNA for the CDR3 is TGCAGCGGCCAGACAGGGAATGAGCAGTTCTTC. It codes for CSGQTGNEQFF.

This chain joins TRBV13 and TRBJ2-7; no reliable D call. Germline-derived CDR1 and CDR2 are PRHDT and FYEKMQ (reference sequence). Trimming cost V 7 bases and J 7 bases, with 20 bases left between them. The CDR3 is made up of 14 amino acids. CDR3 region: CASTQMGPGREQYF. DNA for the CDR3: TGTGCCAGCACCCAAATGGGTCCGGGTCGAGAGCAGTACTTC.

The J gene is TRBJ2-7, the V gene TRBV12-3 or TRBV12-4; D not resolved. The CDR3 is 12 amino acids. Deletions cut 6 bases from V and 0 bases from J, with 6 bases between. The DNA for the CDR3 is TGTGCCAGCAGGGAAAGCTCCTACGAGCAGTACTTC. Translation: CASRESSYEQYF.

This clonotype was observed a few times. This rearrangement joins TRBV11-2 to TRBJ2-1, with D unclear. Per germline, CDR1 SGHAT and CDR2 FQNNGV. CDR3 size: 12 residues. Trimming removed 7 bases at V and 0 bases at J, with 4 bases between. DNA of the CDR3: TGTGCCAGCACCTTCTCCTACAATGAGCAGTTCTTC. Protein sequence: CASTFSYNEQFF.

This clonotype has just a few counts. The chain uses TRBV5-1 and TRBJ2-1; 7 nucleotides agree with TRBD2. Losses at the gene ends were 0 bases for V and 10 bases for J; bases not matched to a gene: 13. Germline-derived CDR1 and CDR2 are SGHRS and YFSETQ. The CDR3 runs 16 residues. CDR3 coding DNA: TGCGCCAGCAGCTTGGGGATACGGAGCGGGATTGAAGAGCAGTTCTTC. This encodes CASSLGIRSGIEEQFF.

This clonotype was counted a few times. The chain carries TRBV20-1 and TRBJ1-5; 7 nucleotides align to TRBD1. The V gene end was trimmed by 5 bases and the J gene end by 2 bases; junction bases not matched to a gene: 6. The germline gives CDR1 DFQATT, CDR2 SNEGSKA (reference sequence). This CDR3 has 14 residues. For the CDR3, the DNA is TGCAGTGCTTACGCAGGGGGTGGCAATCAGCCCCAGCATTTT. This codes for CSAYAGGGNQPQHF.

This clonotype appeared a few times. The chain combines TRBV20-1 with TRBJ1-6, with D unclear. This CDR3 comprises 12 residues. Germline V lookup: CDR1 DFQATT, CDR2 SNEGSKA (reference sequence). The ends were cut back, 3 bases at V and 8 bases at J, with 8 bases in the middle. CDR3 nucleotides: TGCAGTGCTAGTTCCGGGGATTCACCCCTCCACTTT. Amino acid sequence: CSASSGDSPLHF.

In its sample, this clonotype was seen a few times. This chain connects TRBV25-1 to TRBJ1-1; D uncertain. Germline lookup yields CDR1 MGHDK and CDR2 SYGVNS. Trimming shortened V by 6 bases and J by 5 bases, and 10 bases separated the two germline ends. The CDR3 has 12 residues. CDR3 amino acids: CASRIGQTEAFF. For the CDR3, the DNA is TGTGCCAGCAGGATAGGTCAGACTGAAGCTTTCTTT.

Only a few counts were recorded for this clonotype. V is TRBV7-8 and J is TRBJ2-2; D is possibly TRBD2 (6 bases). The V gene's germline CDR1 is SGHVS and CDR2 FQNEAQ. CDR3 size: 14 residues. With 11 bases removed from V and 7 bases from J, the gap between germline ends came to 20 bases. Here the CDR3 reads CASSDLSEVGELFF. CDR3 nucleotide sequence: TGTGCCTCTAGCGACCTTAGCGAAGTCGGGGAGCTGTTTTTT.

This clonotype was detected a few times. V is TRBV15 and J is TRBJ2-2, with D perhaps TRBD2 (5 bases). The germline V gene encodes CDR1 LNHNV and CDR2 YYDKDF (reference sequence). The CDR3 has 17 amino acids. The germline V and J ends were trimmed by 0 bases and 1 base, with 12 bases remaining between them. The CDR3 sequence: CATSRDRRRGNTGELFF. The CDR3 DNA follows: TGTGCCACCAGCAGAGATCGACGACGGGGGAACACCGGGGAGCTGTTTTTT.

This clonotype has at least ten counts. The rearrangement uses TRBV20-1 and TRBJ1-2, with 7 bases identical to TRBD1. CDR3 length equals 12 residues. Germline V gives CDR1 DFQATT, CDR2 SNEGSKA (reference sequence). V lost 5 bases, J lost 8 bases, and 8 bases stayed unmatched. CDR3 coding DNA: TGCAGTGCTCCGACAGGGCACAAGGGCTACACCTTC. It yields the protein CSAPTGHKGYTF.

The chain has TRBV11-2 and TRBJ2-1; TRBD2 aligns across 9 bases. The V gene's germline CDR1 is SGHAT and CDR2 FQNNGV. CDR3 length: 13 residues. The V gene end was trimmed by 3 bases and the J gene end by 11 bases; junction bases not matched to a gene: 5. The CDR3 spells CASSLGAGGQQFF. The CDR3 DNA reads TGTGCCAGCAGCTTGGGCGCGGGGGGGCAGCAGTTCTTC.

This sequence joins TRBV28 and TRBJ2-7; possibly TRBD2 for D (6 bases). Germline loops: CDR1 MDHEN, CDR2 SYDVKM. The CDR3 runs 14 residues. Trimming removed 7 bases at V and 3 bases at J, with 16 bases between. The chain's CDR3 is CASIRGTSSYEQYF. CDR3 nucleotide sequence: TGTGCCAGCATCCGAGGGACTTCGAGCTACGAGCAGTACTTC.

In this sample, this clonotype turned up many times. The rearrangement uses TRBV11-2 and TRBJ1-5, with D hard to call. The ends were cut back, 4 bases at V and 2 bases at J, with 6 bases in the middle. Germline loops: CDR1 SGHAT, CDR2 FQNNGV. The CDR3 covers 13 residues. CDR3 region: CASSWGGNQPQHF. In DNA form, the CDR3 reads TGTGCCAGCAGCTGGGGAGGCAATCAGCCCCAGCATTTT. The full variable domain, with the rest looked up from reference TRBV11-2 and TRBJ1-5, is EAGVAQSPRYKIIEKRQSVAFWCNPISGHATLYWYQQILGQGPKLLIQFQNNGVVDDSQLPKDRFSAERLKGVDSTLKIQPAKLEDSAVYLCASSWGGNQPQHFGDGTRLSIL.

V usage is TRBV7-9 and J usage is TRBJ1-1, with D possibly matching TRBD1 (6 bases). Between the trimmed V and J ends, which lost 7 bases and 1 base, there was a span of 10 bases. The germline CDR1 and CDR2 sequences are SEHNR and FQNEAQ (reference sequence). The CDR3 sequence is 13 residues long. CDR3 DNA sequence: TGTGCCAGCATCGAGACAGGGAACACTGAAGCTTTCTTT. As protein: CASIETGNTEAFF.

V usage is TRBV15 and J usage is TRBJ1-1, with D uncertain. The CDR3 totals 14 residues. Looked up from germline, CDR1 is LNHNV and CDR2 is YYDKDF (reference sequence). V shed 0 bases and J shed 3 bases, with 8 bases lying between them. The CDR3 sequence is CATSRDFGDTEAFF. The CDR3, as DNA: TGTGCCACCAGCAGAGATTTCGGGGACACTGAAGCTTTCTTT.

The sample holds a few counts of this clonotype. This chain uses TRBV29-1 with TRBJ2-1; D is ambiguous. Germline CDR1 reads SQVTM; CDR2 reads ANQGSEA. The CDR3 length is 14 residues. Deletions cut 7 bases from V and 2 bases from J, with 15 bases between. This chain's CDR3 is CSAFFGTPYNEQFF. As DNA, the CDR3 is TGCAGCGCCTTTTTCGGCACTCCCTACAATGAGCAGTTCTTC.

This clonotype was detected only a few times. The CDR3: CASSPDAAGYEQYF. The CDR3 nucleotides read TGTGCCAGCAGCCCCGATGCAGCAGGCTACGAGCAGTACTTC. This rearrangement joins TRBV7-2 to TRBJ2-7; unclear D gene. Germline V CDR1 and CDR2: SGHTA, FQGNSA. This CDR3 contains 14 residues. Trimming left V 5 bases short and J 3 bases short, with 14 bases between.

This CDR3 is CASSLVYGGALIYNEQFF. In DNA, the CDR3 is TGCGCCAGCAGCTTGGTTTACGGGGGGGCTTTGATATACAATGAGCAGTTCTTC. The chain has TRBV5-1 and TRBJ2-1, with 8 bases fitting TRBD2. The V gene end was trimmed by 0 bases and the J gene end by 4 bases; junction bases not matched to a gene: 12. The CDR3 length is 18 residues. CDR1 SGHRS and CDR2 YFSETQ come from the germline V gene.

V and J are TRBV7-2 and TRBJ2-3; no clear D gene. Between the trimmed V and J ends, which lost 6 bases and 6 bases, there was a span of 10 bases. The CDR3 is 12 amino acids. Germline CDR1 SGHTA, CDR2 FQGNSA. The CDR3, as DNA: TGTGCCAGCAGGCCCGCTGGGGATACGCAGTATTTT. Translation: CASRPAGDTQYF.